This TCR beta chain was found in a study of T cells after yellow fever vaccination. The study, taken as a whole, reports: Of the clonotypes, a small share occurred in both CD4 and CD8 compartments.

The length of the CDR3 is 17 residues. Germline CDR1 LGHNA, CDR2 YNFKEQ. In TCRdb, the 5' RACE reads were re-called with MiXCR into one record per CDR3 protein. The table lists approximately 110,000 distinct CDR3 sequences, roughly 6.7% of them singletons. As for this clonotype: The target antigen is unknown. The junction differs from germline at one of its ends, possibly a read error.

This receptor was identified in a man aged 18 to 29 who received the YFV17D yellow fever vaccine. This sequence joins TRBV4-2 and TRBJ2-1; 10 bases are a match to TRBD1. Here the sequenced sample was CD4+ T cells sorted from PBMCs, taken 10 days after the first yellow fever vaccination. The CDR3 DNA is TGTGCCATCAGCCCTGGGATAGGACAGGGGGGAAGCAATGAGCAGTTCTTC. It yields the protein CAISPGIGQGGSNEQFF.